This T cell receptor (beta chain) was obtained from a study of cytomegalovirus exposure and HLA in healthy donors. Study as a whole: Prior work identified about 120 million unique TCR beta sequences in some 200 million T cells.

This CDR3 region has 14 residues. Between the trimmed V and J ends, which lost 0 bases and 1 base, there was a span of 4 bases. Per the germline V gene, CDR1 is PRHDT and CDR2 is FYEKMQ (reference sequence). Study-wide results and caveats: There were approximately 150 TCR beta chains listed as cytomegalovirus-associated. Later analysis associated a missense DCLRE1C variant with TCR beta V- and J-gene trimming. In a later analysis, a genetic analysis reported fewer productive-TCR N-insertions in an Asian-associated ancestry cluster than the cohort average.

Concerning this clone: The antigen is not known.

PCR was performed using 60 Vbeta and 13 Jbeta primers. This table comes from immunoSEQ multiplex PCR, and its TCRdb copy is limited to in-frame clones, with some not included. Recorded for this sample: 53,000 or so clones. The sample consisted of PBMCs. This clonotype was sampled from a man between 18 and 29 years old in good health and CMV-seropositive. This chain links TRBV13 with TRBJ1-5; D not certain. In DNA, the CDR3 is TGTGCCAGCAGCTTAGGACAGAGCAATCAGCCCCAGCATTTT. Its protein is CASSLGQSNQPQHF.